The clone carrying this TCR beta chain was detected a few times. Its antigen is still unknown. This entry belongs to a study of shared clonotypes between healthy human individuals. Whole-study findings and limits: Shared clonotypes across all four donors exceeded non-shared ones in generation probability.

Terminally differentiated effector memory CD45RA+ cells were excluded from the naive CD8 cells, which were CD45RO-negative and positively selected for CCR7. Per the original methods: From ImmunoSEQ came sequences covering only the junction and carrying no quality scores, so filtering differed. Profiling relied on immunoSEQ multiplex PCR, and the TCRdb table lists in-frame clones only, not all of them. V, J and clone size derive from that table, while D and trimming were established from the DNA sequence. The sample records about 2.1 million clones, just over 90% being singletons. The CDR3 covers 13 residues. Trimming removed 6 bases from V and 1 base from J, with 6 bases in between. In germline, CDR1 is ENHRY, CDR2 SYGVKD.

This chain uses TRBV10-3 with TRBJ2-2; no reliable D call. Sequenced input: naive CD8+ T cells from PBMCs. The clonotype comes from a young man in good health. Some clones in this sample may be carry-over from other donors' samples. The CDR3 sequence is CAISDGNTGELFF. The CDR3 nucleotides are TGTGCCATCAGCGACGGGAACACCGGGGAGCTGTTTTTT.